This TCR beta chain comes out of a study of CD8 T cells in ankylosing spondylitis. Germline loops: CDR1 MNHEY, CDR2 SMNVEV (reference sequence). CDR3 length: 13 amino acids. The ends were cut back, 6 bases at V and 3 bases at J, with 11 bases in the middle. The TCR beta libraries were generated through quantitative 5'-RACE incorporating molecular barcodes. TCRdb passed the 5' RACE reads through MiXCR, listing each CDR3 protein once. The sample carries about 500,000 distinct CDR3 sequences, approximately 12% recorded once. The study's findings and limits: Within ankylosing spondylitis blood, a TCR beta motif made up of roughly eight highly homologous variants appeared to be characteristic.

Points on this clonotype: Antigen unknown.

The V call is TRBV27, the J call TRBJ2-5; perhaps D is TRBD1 or TRBD2 (5 bases each). Specimen: blood, either unsorted or a sorted T cell fraction (not recorded which). This receptor was identified in a male donor with ankylosing spondylitis. CDR3 DNA: TGTGCCAGCAGCCGGGACCCCAAAGAGACCCAGTACTTC. Its translation: CASSRDPKETQYF.